Listed here are 14 T cell receptor beta chains from one sample, sequenced in a study of cytomegalovirus exposure and HLA in healthy donors. The PCR contained 60 Vbeta and 13 Jbeta primers. Repertoires were generated with immunoSEQ multiplex PCR, while TCRdb's copy carries only in-frame clones and drops some. The sample lists about 180,000 clones; 65% to 80% were seen once. The source material was PBMCs. The receptors originated from a woman aged 40 to 50 in good health and CMV-seronegative.

The rearrangement links TRBV28 to TRBJ2-5; 7 bases match TRBD2. Germline assignment: CDR1 MDHEN and CDR2 SYDVKM. V lost 2 bases and J lost 1; bases outside the gene matches: 7. The CDR3 is made up of 16 amino acids. CDR3 protein: CASSLGAREIQETQYF. The CDR3 region has the DNA TGTGCCAGCAGTTTAGGTGCGCGGGAGATCCAAGAGACCCAGTACTTC.

The chain joins TRBV5-1 to TRBJ2-5, with D unclear. The V end was cut by 0 bases, the J end by 5 bases, with 8 bases between. Germline CDR1 reads SGHRS; CDR2 reads YFSETQ. The CDR3 is 13 residues long. The CDR3 DNA is TGCGCCAGCAGCTTGGCTTCCTCCGAGACCCAGTACTTC. Its protein product is CASSLASSETQYF.

The gene calls are TRBV30 and TRBJ1-1, with D unclear. Per germline, CDR1 GTSNPN and CDR2 SVGIG (reference sequence). The CDR3 length is 10 residues. V lost 5 bases and J lost 7, with 8 bases in between. CDR3 coding DNA: TGTGCCTGGTTGGCAGTTGAAGCTTTCTTT. It specifies CAWLAVEAFF.

The chain has TRBV4-2 and TRBJ2-7; a weak D match, TRBD2 (5 bases). Trimming removed 3 bases from V and 1 base from J, with 10 bases in between. The germline CDR1 and CDR2 sequences are LGHNA and YNFKEQ. This CDR3 spans 14 amino acids. CDR3 region: CASSQGALSYEQYF. CDR3 DNA sequence: TGTGCCAGCAGCCAGGGAGCCTTATCCTACGAGCAGTACTTC.

The V call is TRBV2, the J call TRBJ2-7, with 9 positions matching TRBD2. Germline V gene lookup returns CDR1 SNHLY and CDR2 FYNNEI. The CDR3 extends over 16 amino acids. V lost 6 bases to trimming and J lost 5 bases; unmatched junction nucleotides: 14. CDR3 region: CASRTHEASGKNEQYF. As DNA, the CDR3 is TGTGCCAGCAGGACCCATGAGGCTAGCGGGAAAAACGAGCAGTACTTC.

The V gene is TRBV29-1, the J gene TRBJ1-1; TRBD1 aligns across 8 bases. Trimming cost V 8 bases and J 4 bases; bases outside gene matches: 12. CDR1 is SQVTM, CDR2 ANQGSEA, per germline. CDR3 length: 14 amino acids. CDR3 DNA: TGCAGCTCCATGCCGGACAGGGCGGGCACTGAAGCTTTCTTT. Translation gives CSSMPDRAGTEAFF. The full variable domain, rest sourced from reference TRBV29-1 and TRBJ1-1, is SAVISQKPSRDICQRGTSLTIQCQVDSQVTMMFWYRQQPGQSLTLIATANQGSEATYESGFVIDKFPISRPNLTFSTLTVSNMSPEDSSIYLCSSMPDRAGTEAFFGQGTRLTVV.

The chain uses TRBV29-1 and TRBJ2-7, with 8 positions matching TRBD2. The CDR3 loop spans 11 amino acids. Trimming at V came to 7 bases and at J to 5 bases, leaving 4 bases not matched to a gene. From germline, CDR1 is SQVTM and CDR2 ANQGSEA. The CDR3 is CSGRGGHEQYF. Here the CDR3 DNA reads TGCAGCGGTCGGGGGGGCCACGAGCAGTACTTC.

The gene calls are TRBV9 and TRBJ1-1; tentatively, D is TRBD1 (5 bases). Germline CDR1 and CDR2: SGDLS and YYNGEE. The CDR3 contains 14 residues. V was cut by 5 bases and J by 5 bases, with 16 bases left in between. The CDR3 loop is CASSQRGVTTEAFF. The CDR3, as DNA: TGTGCCAGCAGTCAGCGGGGGGTGACGACTGAAGCTTTCTTT.

The CDR3 protein is CASSEWKLPSAYNEQFF. CDR3 bases: TGTGCCAGCAGTGAATGGAAACTCCCGAGCGCCTACAATGAGCAGTTCTTC. V usage is TRBV2 and J usage is TRBJ2-1; D is unresolved. V was shortened by 2 bases and J by 2 bases, with 16 bases between the two germline ends. Germline V CDR1 and CDR2: SNHLY, FYNNEI. The CDR3 has 17 amino acids. The full variable domain, rest sourced from reference TRBV2 and TRBJ2-1, is EPEVTQTPSHQVTQMGQEVILRCVPISNHLYFYWYRQILGQKVEFLVSFYNNEISEKSEIFDDQFSVERPDGSNFTLKIRSTKLEDSAMYFCASSEWKLPSAYNEQFFGPGTRLTVL.

The V gene is TRBV9, the J gene TRBJ2-1; the D gene is possibly TRBD1 (6 bases). V was trimmed by 0 bases and J by 5 bases, leaving 12 bases between them. This CDR3 is built from 15 residues. Germline values: CDR1 SGDLS, CDR2 YYNGEE. CDR3 coding DNA: TGTGCCAGCAGCGTAGAAGGGGCAGGGGACAATGAGCAGTTCTTC. Protein product: CASSVEGAGDNEQFF.

This clone was found a few times. For the CDR3, the DNA is TGTGCCAGCGAGCGTAAAGTCTTAAATAGCAATCAGCCCCAGCATTTT. Translated: CASERKVLNSNQPQHF. The V and J genes are TRBV6-6 and TRBJ1-5; D unclear. V gave up 8 bases and J gave up 0 bases, with 17 bases separating them. Germline CDR1 and CDR2: MNHNY and SVGAGI (reference sequence). The CDR3 totals 16 residues.

The chain employs TRBV5-5 and TRBJ1-5; possible D gene TRBD1, 5 bases. Looked up from germline, CDR1 is SGHKS and CDR2 is YYEKEE (reference sequence). Trimming took off 2 bases at V and 4 bases at J, with 13 bases between the two ends. The CDR3 contains 15 residues. CDR3 residues: CASSFISGMNQPQHF. CDR3 sequence (DNA): TGTGCCAGCAGCTTTATATCAGGGATGAATCAGCCCCAGCATTTT.

The rearrangement uses TRBV29-1 and TRBJ2-5, with TRBD1 matching 8 bases. The V gene's germline CDR1 is SQVTM and CDR2 ANQGSEA. Germline trimming cut 2 bases from V and 5 bases from J; bases unmatched to any gene: 4. The CDR3 runs 13 residues. As DNA, the CDR3 is TGCAGCGTTGAAATCTCAGGGGGCGAGACCCAGTACTTC. Residues: CSVEISGGETQYF.

The chain carries TRBV7-2 and TRBJ2-7; D might be TRBD1 (6 bases). Germline CDR1 is SGHTA and CDR2 is FQGNSA. Trimming shortened V by 5 bases and J by 2 bases, and 19 bases separated the two germline ends. CDR3 length: 16 residues. Here the CDR3 DNA reads TGTGCCAGCAGCCCGAGGGTTACAGGGATCACCTACGAGCAGTACTTC. Protein: CASSPRVTGITYEQYF.